This TCR beta chain emerged from a study of blood T cell repertoires in COVID-19. From germline, CDR1 is KGHSH and CDR2 LQKENI. The V end was cut by 6 bases, the J end by 0 bases, with 8 bases between. The CDR3 is 13 amino acids. Profiling relied on immunoSEQ multiplex PCR, and the TCRdb table lists in-frame clones only, not all of them. This sample has approximately 250,000 clones, with about 91% found just once. The chain joins TRBV18 to TRBJ2-5; the D is unclear. The sequence was collected from a woman between 40 and 55 years old with acute COVID-19. The sequencing input was PBMCs or T cells enriched from blood (not recorded which). The CDR3 sequence: CASSPTHQETQYF. CDR3 coding DNA: TGTGCCAGCTCCCCTACCCACCAAGAGACCCAGTACTTC.